The clone carrying this TCR beta chain was seen ten or more times. As yet, its antigen is unknown. PBMCs stemmed from approximately 10 ml fresh peripheral blood. The investigators amplified TCR beta CDR3 regions from RNA transcripts. Using the HTBI primer set, a first-round RT-PCR was run on the TCR CDR3. Via MiXCR, TCRdb re-called the multiplex PCR reads, giving one row per CDR3 protein. Among 300,000 to 400,000 distinct CDR3 sequences listed, about 12% were seen once. These data originate in a study of T cells in Graves' hyperthyroidism and ophthalmopathy. Looked up from germline, CDR1 is DFQATT and CDR2 is SNEGSKA (reference sequence). The CDR3 spans 11 residues. Trimming pared 6 bases from V and 8 bases from J, leaving 11 bases between. Notes on the study in general: Expanded thyroid clonotypes (above 0.001) were mostly also found in blood. A 13 V-J signature model discriminated ophthalmopathy versus stable hyperthyroidism.

The rearrangement joins TRBV20-1 to TRBJ2-1; a weak D match, TRBD1 (5 bases). The TCR was taken from a woman under 30 with Graves' hyperthyroidism. Specimen: blood. The CDR3 region is CSADSLHEQFF. CDR3 sequence (DNA): TGCAGTGCCGACAGTCTCCATGAGCAGTTCTTC.